Described below is a single T cell receptor (beta chain) sequence and its context. The antigen is undetermined. This sample was taken from a study of T cells after yellow fever vaccination. Overall study results and limits: It was a small share of clonotypes that appeared in both CD4 and CD8 compartments. In post-booster samples, most primary-vaccination clones reappeared (about 97% CD4, about 90% CD8). Weaker, the secondary response peaked sooner, at day 5 versus 15.

The CDR3 extends over 13 amino acids. The germline V gene has CDR1 MNHEY and CDR2 SMNVEV (reference sequence). Trimming stripped 5 bases from V and 5 bases from J, with 13 bases between. 5'RACE template switching added a universal primer site and UMIs to TCR cDNA. TCRdb re-called the 5' RACE reads with MiXCR, one entry per CDR3 protein. This table has a few hundred thousand distinct CDR3 sequences, 9.5% to 13% appearing once. The receptor's source is a man between 18 and 29 years old who received the YFV17D yellow fever vaccine. The specimen was PBMCs, collected on the day of the first yellow fever vaccination. The chain is built from TRBV27 and TRBJ2-7, with D perhaps being TRBD1 or TRBD2 (6 bases each). CDR3 bases: TGTGCCAGCAGTCGACCCGGGGGCCACGAGCAGTACTTC. Residues: CASSRPGGHEQYF.